Here is one T cell receptor (beta chain) with its context. The antigen is unknown. This entry is derived from a study of CD8 T cells in Susac syndrome. General study results and limits: Acknowledgment was made by the study that its TCR sequencing and HLA analysis involved a relatively small number of individuals.

Reverse transcription of 0.5 to 1 ug RNA was carried out with random hexamers. immunoSEQ multiplex PCR amplified TCR beta CDR3 across 54 Vbeta, 13 Jbeta. TCRdb redid the calling of the immunoSEQ multiplex PCR reads with MiXCR, one entry per CDR3 protein. The repertoire holds about 250,000 distinct CDR3 sequences, with 80% to 95% as singletons. Germline CDR1 is SQVTM and CDR2 is ANQGSEA. This CDR3 spans 13 amino acids. The V end lost 6 bases, the J end lost 2 bases, and 11 bases lay between the germline ends. The sequence was collected from a human donor with multiple sclerosis. The rearrangement joins TRBV29-1 to TRBJ2-1; D possibly corresponds to TRBD1 (6 bases). Material for sequencing was CD4+ T cells from PBMCs. This CDR3 reads CSVGTPAYNEQFF. CDR3 in DNA: TGCAGCGTCGGGACACCGGCCTACAATGAGCAGTTCTTC.